The sample holds many counts of the clone carrying this T cell receptor beta chain. Its antigen is currently unknown. These data originate in a study of T cells in Graves' hyperthyroidism and ophthalmopathy. Study-level results: By a 13 V-J model, ophthalmopathy was set apart from stable hyperthyroidism.

Amplified regions were TCR beta CDR3 sequences from RNA transcripts. The TCR CDR3 was amplified in a first-round RT-PCR using the HTBI primer set. TCRdb redid the calling of the multiplex PCR reads with MiXCR, one entry per CDR3 protein. Here the sample spans 400,000 to 500,000 distinct CDR3 sequences, about 14% being singletons. CDR1 and CDR2 from the germline V gene are SEHNR and FQNEAQ (reference sequence). Trimming cost V 6 bases and J 3 bases, with 9 bases left between them. CDR3 length: 12 amino acids. The V and J genes are TRBV7-9 and TRBJ2-7; D may be TRBD2 (5 bases). This sequence was found in a man younger than 30 with Graves' ophthalmopathy. Material: blood. The CDR3 nucleotides read TGTGCCAGCAGGGAGGACCTCTACGAGCAGTACTTC. Its protein product is CASREDLYEQYF.